This TCR beta chain comes out of a study of OX40 agonist ivuxolimab in advanced cancers. Study information: Patients with hepatocellular carcinoma, melanoma, renal cell or head and neck cancer made up the dose-escalation patients. Three dose-escalation patients had partial responses: one with hepatocellular carcinoma and two with cutaneous melanoma. Points from the study as a whole: Partial responders treated at 0.1-3.0 mg/kg exhibited clonal expansion among the lowest measured.

In regard to this clone: Its specificity is not known.

Repertoires were generated with immunoSEQ multiplex PCR, while TCRdb's copy carries only in-frame clones and drops some. The profile shows roughly 26,000 clones, around three quarters of them singletons. V dropped 4 bases and J dropped 9 bases, with 13 bases sitting between them. This CDR3 has 12 residues. Germline CDR1 reads SEHNR; CDR2 reads FQNEAQ (reference sequence). The rearrangement links TRBV7-9 to TRBJ2-7; no definite D call. Here the sequenced sample was CD4+ or CD8+ T cells sorted from blood, taken in a trial of the OX40 agonist ivuxolimab. The TCR sequence derives from an adult with an advanced solid tumor such as melanoma, head and neck, liver or kidney cancer. The CDR3 DNA is TGTGCCAGCAGCTCGACTTTCGGCGTGCAGTACTTC. Its translation is CASSSTFGVQYF.